This T cell receptor (beta chain) is drawn from a study of T cell responses to AZD1222 COVID-19 vaccine. The CDR3 covers 14 residues. Trimming shortened V by 2 bases and J by 1 base, and 8 bases separated the two germline ends. Looked up from germline, CDR1 is MNHEY and CDR2 is SVGAGI. Sequenced by immunoSEQ multiplex PCR; TCRdb stores in-frame clones only, minus some. The sample holds about 140,000 clones, about 92% seen once. The chain links TRBV6-5 to TRBJ1-2, with D hard to call. The clonotype originates from an adult who received the AZD1222 COVID-19 vaccine. This specimen was peripheral blood, taken 28 days after the second AZD1222 dose. The CDR3 DNA reads TGTGCCAGCAGTTACCGCGACAATAACTATGGCTACACCTTC. It codes for CASSYRDNNYGYTF.